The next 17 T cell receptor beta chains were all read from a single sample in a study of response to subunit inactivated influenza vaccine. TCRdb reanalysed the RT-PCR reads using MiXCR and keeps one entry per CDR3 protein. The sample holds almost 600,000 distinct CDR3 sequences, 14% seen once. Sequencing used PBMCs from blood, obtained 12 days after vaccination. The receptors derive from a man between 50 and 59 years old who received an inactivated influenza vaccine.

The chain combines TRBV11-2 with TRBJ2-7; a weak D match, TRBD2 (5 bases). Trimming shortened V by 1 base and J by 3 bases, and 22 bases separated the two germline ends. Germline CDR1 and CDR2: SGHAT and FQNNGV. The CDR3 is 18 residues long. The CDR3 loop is CASSLVKATGIEGYEQYF. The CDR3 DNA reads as TGTGCCAGCAGCTTAGTTAAGGCCACTGGGATCGAGGGCTACGAGCAGTACTTC.

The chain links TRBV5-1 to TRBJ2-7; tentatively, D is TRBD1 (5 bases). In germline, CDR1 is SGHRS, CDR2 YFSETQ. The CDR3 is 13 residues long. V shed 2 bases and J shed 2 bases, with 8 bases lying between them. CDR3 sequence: CASSFDRPYEQYF. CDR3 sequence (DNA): TGCGCCAGCAGCTTCGACAGACCCTACGAGCAGTACTTC.

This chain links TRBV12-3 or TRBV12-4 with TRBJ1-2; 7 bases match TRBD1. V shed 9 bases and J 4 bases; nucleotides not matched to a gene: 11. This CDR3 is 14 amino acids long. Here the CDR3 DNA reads TGTGCCAGAAGCTACAACAGGGGCCGCTATGGCTACACCTTC. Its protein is CARSYNRGRYGYTF.

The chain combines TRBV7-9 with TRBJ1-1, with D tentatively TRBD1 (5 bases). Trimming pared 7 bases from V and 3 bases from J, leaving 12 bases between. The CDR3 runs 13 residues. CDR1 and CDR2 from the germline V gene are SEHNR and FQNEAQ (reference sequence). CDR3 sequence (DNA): TGTGCCAGCATAGGGGTTGGGTACACTGAAGCTTTCTTT. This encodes CASIGVGYTEAFF.

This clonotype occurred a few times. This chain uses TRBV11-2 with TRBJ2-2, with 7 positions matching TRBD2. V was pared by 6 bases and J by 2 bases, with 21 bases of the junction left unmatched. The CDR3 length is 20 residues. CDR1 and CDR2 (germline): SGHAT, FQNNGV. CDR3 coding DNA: TGTGCCAGCAGAACGGGGGACTACAAACCTACTAAAGCCAACACCGGGGAGCTGTTTTTT. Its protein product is CASRTGDYKPTKANTGELFF.

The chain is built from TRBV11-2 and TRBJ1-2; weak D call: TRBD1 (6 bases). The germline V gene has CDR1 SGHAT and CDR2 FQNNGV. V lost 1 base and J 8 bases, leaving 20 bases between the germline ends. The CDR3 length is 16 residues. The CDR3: CASSLVRGGANRGYTF. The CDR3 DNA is TGTGCCAGCAGCTTAGTACGGGGGGGCGCGAATCGCGGCTACACCTTC.

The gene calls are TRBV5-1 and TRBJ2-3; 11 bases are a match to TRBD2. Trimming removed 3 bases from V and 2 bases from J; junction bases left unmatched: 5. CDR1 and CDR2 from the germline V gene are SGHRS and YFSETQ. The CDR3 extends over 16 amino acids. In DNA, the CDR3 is TGCGCCAGCAGCTCCGGGACTAGCGGCCCCACAGATACGCAGTATTTT. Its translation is CASSSGTSGPTDTQYF. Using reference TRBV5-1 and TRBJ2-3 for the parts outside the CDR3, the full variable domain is KAGVTQTPRYLIKTRGQQVTLSCSPISGHRSVSWYQQTPGQGLQFLFEYFSETQRNKGNFPGRFSGRQFSNSRSEMNVSTLELGDSALYLCASSSGTSGPTDTQYFGPGTRLTVL.

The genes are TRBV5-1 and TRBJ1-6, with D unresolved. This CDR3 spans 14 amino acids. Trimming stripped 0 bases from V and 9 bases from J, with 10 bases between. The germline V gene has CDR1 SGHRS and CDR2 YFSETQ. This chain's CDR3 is CASSLETGVSPLHF. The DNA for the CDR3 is TGCGCCAGCAGCTTGGAGACGGGAGTTTCACCCCTCCACTTT.

CDR3: CASSLEGTSGPTGRDTQYF. CDR3 nucleotide sequence: TGTGCCAGCAGCTTAGAGGGGACTAGCGGCCCTACCGGGAGAGATACGCAGTATTTT. This chain uses TRBV13 with TRBJ2-3, with 11 nucleotides matching TRBD2. Germline CDR1 reads PRHDT; CDR2 reads FYEKMQ (reference sequence). V was pared by 1 base and J by 5 bases, with 14 bases of the junction left unmatched. The CDR3 loop spans 19 amino acids.

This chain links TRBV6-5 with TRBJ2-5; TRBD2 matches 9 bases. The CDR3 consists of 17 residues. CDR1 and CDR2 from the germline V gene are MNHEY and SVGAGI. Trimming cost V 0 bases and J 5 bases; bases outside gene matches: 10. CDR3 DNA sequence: TGTGCCAGCAGTTACTCGACAACTAGCGGGCCCCCGGAGACCCAGTACTTC. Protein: CASSYSTTSGPPETQYF.

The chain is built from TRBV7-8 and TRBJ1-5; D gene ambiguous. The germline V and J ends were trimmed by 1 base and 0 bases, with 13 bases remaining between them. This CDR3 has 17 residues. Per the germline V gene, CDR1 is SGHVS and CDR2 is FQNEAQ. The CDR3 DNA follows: TGTGCCAGCAGCTTAGGTGAAGCTCGATTTAGCAATCAGCCCCAGCATTTT. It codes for CASSLGEARFSNQPQHF. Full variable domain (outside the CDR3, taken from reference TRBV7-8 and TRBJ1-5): GAGVSQSPRYKVAKRGQDVALRCDPISGHVSLFWYQQALGQGPEFLTYFQNEAQLDKSGLPSDRFFAERPEGSVSTLKIQRTQQEDSAVYLCASSLGEARFSNQPQHFGDGTRLSIL.

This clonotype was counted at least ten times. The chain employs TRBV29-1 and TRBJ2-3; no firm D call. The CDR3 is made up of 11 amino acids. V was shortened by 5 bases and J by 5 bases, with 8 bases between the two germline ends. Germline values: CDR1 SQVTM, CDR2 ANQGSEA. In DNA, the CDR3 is TGCAGCGTTCTGGCGGTAGATACGCAGTATTTT. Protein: CSVLAVDTQYF.

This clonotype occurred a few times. CDR3 residues: CASSQGALSSYNEQFF. In nucleotides, the CDR3 is TGCGCCAGCAGCCAAGGAGCACTGAGCTCCTACAATGAGCAGTTCTTC. V gene TRBV4-3 combines with J gene TRBJ2-1; the D is unclear. The length of the CDR3 is 16 residues. The germline V and J ends were trimmed by 1 base and 0 bases, with 10 bases remaining between them. Germline CDR1 and CDR2: LGHNA and YSLEER.

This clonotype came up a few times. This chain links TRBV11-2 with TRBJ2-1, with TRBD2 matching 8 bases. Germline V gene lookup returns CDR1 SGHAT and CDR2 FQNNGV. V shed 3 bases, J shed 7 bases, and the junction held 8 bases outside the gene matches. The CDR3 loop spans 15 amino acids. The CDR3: CASSLGGRLGNEQFF. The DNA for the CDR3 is TGTGCCAGCAGCTTGGGCGGGAGGTTAGGGAATGAGCAGTTCTTC.

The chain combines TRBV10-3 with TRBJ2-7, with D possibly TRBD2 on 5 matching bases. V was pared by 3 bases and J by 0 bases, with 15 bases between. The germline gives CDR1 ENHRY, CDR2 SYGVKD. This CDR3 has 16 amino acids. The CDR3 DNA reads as TGTGCCATCAGTGAAACGGGGAGTGAGAGCTCCTACGAGCAGTACTTC. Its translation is CAISETGSESSYEQYF.

This CDR3 reads CASSLSGDTSPLHF. CDR3 nucleotide sequence: TGCGCCAGCAGCTTGTCCGGGGATACTTCACCCCTCCACTTT. The rearrangement links TRBV5-1 to TRBJ1-6; the D is unclear. This CDR3 has 14 residues. Looked up from germline, CDR1 is SGHRS and CDR2 is YFSETQ. V lost 1 base, J lost 9 bases, and 11 bases lay in between.

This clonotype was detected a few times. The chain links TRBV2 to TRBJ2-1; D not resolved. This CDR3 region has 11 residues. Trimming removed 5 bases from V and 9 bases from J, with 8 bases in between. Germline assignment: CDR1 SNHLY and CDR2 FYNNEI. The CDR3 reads CASSRWGEQFF. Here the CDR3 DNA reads TGTGCCAGCAGTCGATGGGGTGAGCAGTTCTTC.